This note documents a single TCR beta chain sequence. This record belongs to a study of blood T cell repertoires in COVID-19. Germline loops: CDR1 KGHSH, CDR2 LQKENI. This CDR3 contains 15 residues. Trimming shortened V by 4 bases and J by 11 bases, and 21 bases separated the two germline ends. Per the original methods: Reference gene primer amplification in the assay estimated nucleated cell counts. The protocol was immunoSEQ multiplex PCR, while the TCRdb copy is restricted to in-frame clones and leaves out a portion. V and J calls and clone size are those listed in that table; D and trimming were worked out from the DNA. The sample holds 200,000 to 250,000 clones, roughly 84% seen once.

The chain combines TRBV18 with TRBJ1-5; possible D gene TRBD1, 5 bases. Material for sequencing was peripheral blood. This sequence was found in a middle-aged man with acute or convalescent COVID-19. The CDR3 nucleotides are TGTGCCAGCTCACAAGGGACCGGCGCCGGGGGGGCCCAGCATTTT. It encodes CASSQGTGAGGAQHF.